This T cell receptor beta chain was obtained from a study of shared clonotypes between healthy human individuals. Around 220 ng DNA, around 30,000 T cell genomes, went into each sorted-subset replicate PCR. This table comes from immunoSEQ multiplex PCR, and its TCRdb copy is limited to in-frame clones, with some not included. The sample consists of 980,000 or so clones, approximately 76% of them appearing once. With 6 bases clipped from V and 4 bases from J, the junction kept 8 bases outside the gene matches. The CDR3 sequence is 15 residues long. From germline, CDR1 is SGHAT and CDR2 FQNNGV. CD4+ cells underwent separation, giving CD45RA+ naive and CD45RA-negative memory subsets.

The receptor was derived from a man between 18 and 35 years old in good health. Sequencing input: memory CD4+ T cells sorted from blood. Subset indicated: CD45RA-negative fraction. The chain recombines TRBV11-2 with TRBJ2-3; TRBD2 matches 9 bases. The CDR3 sequence is CASSVSGSQADTQYF. The DNA for the CDR3 is TGTGCCAGCAGTGTTAGCGGGAGCCAGGCAGATACGCAGTATTTT.